This T cell receptor (beta chain) was sequenced during a study of CD8 T cells in ankylosing spondylitis. Study-wide findings and caveats: Made up of eight or nine highly homologous variants, a TCR beta motif appeared characteristic of ankylosing spondylitis blood.

This clonotype was found a few times. Its antigen remains unknown. MiXCR was run by TCRdb on the 5' RACE reads, yielding one entry per CDR3 protein. Of approximately 540,000 distinct CDR3 sequences in the sample, about 13% were seen once. Source material: blood, either unsorted or a sorted T cell fraction (not recorded which). This clonotype was sampled from a male donor with ankylosing spondylitis.

CDR3 sequence reads: CASSGTPLDEKLFF. The CDR3 DNA reads TGTGCCAGCTCCGGGACACCTTTGGATGAAAAACTGTTTTTT. The chain joins TRBV4-2 to TRBJ1-4; TRBD1 is a possible D gene (6 bases). V was cut by 8 bases and J by 6 bases, with 16 bases left in between. This CDR3 region has 14 residues. CDR1 and CDR2 from the germline V gene are LGHNA and YNFKEQ.